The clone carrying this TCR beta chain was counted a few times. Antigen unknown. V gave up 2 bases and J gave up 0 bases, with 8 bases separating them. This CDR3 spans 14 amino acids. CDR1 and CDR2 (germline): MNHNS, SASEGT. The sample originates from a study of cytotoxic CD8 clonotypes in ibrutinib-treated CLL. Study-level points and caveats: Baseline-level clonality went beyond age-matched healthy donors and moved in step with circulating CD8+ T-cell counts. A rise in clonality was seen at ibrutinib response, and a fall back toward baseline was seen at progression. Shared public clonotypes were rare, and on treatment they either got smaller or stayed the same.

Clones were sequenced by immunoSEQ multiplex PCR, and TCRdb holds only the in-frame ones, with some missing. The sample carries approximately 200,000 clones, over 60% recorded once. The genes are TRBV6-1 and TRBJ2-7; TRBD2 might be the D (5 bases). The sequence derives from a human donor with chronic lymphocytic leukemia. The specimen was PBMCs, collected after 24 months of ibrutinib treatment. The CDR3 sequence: CASSERGLSYEQYF. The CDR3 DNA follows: TGTGCCAGCAGTGAACGGGGTCTCTCCTACGAGCAGTACTTC.